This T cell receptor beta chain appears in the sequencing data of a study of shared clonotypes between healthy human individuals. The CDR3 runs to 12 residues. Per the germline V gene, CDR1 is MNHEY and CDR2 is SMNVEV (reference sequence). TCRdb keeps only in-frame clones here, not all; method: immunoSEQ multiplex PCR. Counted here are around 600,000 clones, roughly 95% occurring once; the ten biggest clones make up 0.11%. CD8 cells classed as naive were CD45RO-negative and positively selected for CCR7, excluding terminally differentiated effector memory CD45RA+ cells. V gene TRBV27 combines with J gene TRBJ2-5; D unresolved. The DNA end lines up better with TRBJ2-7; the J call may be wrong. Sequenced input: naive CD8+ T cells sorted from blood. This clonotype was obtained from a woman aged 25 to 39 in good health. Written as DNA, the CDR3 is TGTGCCAGCAGTCCCACCCCCTACGAGCAGTACTTC. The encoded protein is CASSPTPYEQYF.